Listed below are T cell receptor beta chains from one sample, sequenced in a study of blood T cell repertoires in COVID-19. Measured with immunoSEQ multiplex PCR; TCRdb has only the in-frame clones, and not every one. The repertoire has about 34,000 clones, over 75% of them found once; the top ten carry 14%. Sequenced: peripheral blood. These receptors were collected from a man between 60 and 75 years old with active COVID-19. Both conserved end residues are part of each CDR3. Fields, in order: J gene, V gene, CDR3 protein.

TRBJ2-3 | TRBV28 | CASSPSGRITDTQYF
TRBJ1-5 | TRBV6-5 | CASRTGGEYNQPQHF
TRBJ2-1 | TRBV19 | CASSIFVGQGNEQFF
TRBJ2-1 | TRBV18 | CASSPLGLYNEQFF
TRBJ2-1 | TRBV30 | CAWSVLTSGSNEQFF
TRBJ2-1 | TRBV6-5 | CASSYSMTGGLDEQFF
TRBJ2-2 | TRBV6-6 | CASSYILQGSGELFF
TRBJ2-3 | TRBV18 | CASSPPGGRTDTQYF
TRBJ2-3 | TRBV25-1 | CASSEPDRGRTDTQYF
TRBJ2-2 | TRBV14 | CASRPGTTNTGELFF